This T cell receptor (beta chain) is drawn from a study of CD8+CD57+ T cells in acquired aplastic anemia. Turning to the study itself: The mean DNA yield obtained from sorted CD4+ and CD8+ cells came to roughly 3.4 ug. Study-wide results and caveats: Between patients and controls, CD8+ Simpson's diversity did not vary significantly.

The V segment lost 3 bases and the J segment 1 base; nucleotides outside the gene matches: 6. This CDR3 comprises 15 residues. Germline V gene lookup returns CDR1 DFQATT and CDR2 SNEGSKA (reference sequence). TCR beta VDJ and CDR3 were profiled, and genomic DNA was the template. TCRdb analysed the reads with MiXCR anew, one entry per CDR3 protein. There are 150,000 to 200,000 distinct CDR3 sequences in the sample; about three fifths occur only once, and 46% lies in the top ten. Notes on this clonotype: The antigen is not known.

The rearrangement links TRBV20-1 to TRBJ2-7; 10 bases align to TRBD2. The sample taken for sequencing was sorted CD4+, CD8+, or CD8+CD57+ T cells (not recorded which) from PBMCs. The sequence was collected from a human donor with severe aplastic anemia or a healthy control (not recorded which). The CDR3 loop reads CSASPTSGESYEQYF. CDR3 sequence (DNA): TGCAGTGCTAGCCCCACTAGCGGGGAGTCCTACGAGCAGTACTTC.